This T cell receptor beta chain emerged from a study of cytotoxic CD8 clonotypes in ibrutinib-treated CLL listed by TCRdb under 2021. The library relied on the immunoSEQ multiplex PCR assay. What TCRdb holds here is the immuneACCESS table cut down to in-frame rearrangements. Part of the clones is not present; checked against another copy, under half of the missing clones reflect an unresolved V gene, and the others are unexplained. In this sample the table shows 330,000 or so clones, around 66% of which occur a single time. The ten largest clones represent about 5.9% of the sample. The input for sequencing was PBMCs, taken after 36 months of ibrutinib treatment. The receptors were gathered from a human donor with chronic lymphocytic leukemia.

The chain employs TRBV2 and TRBJ1-3; D gene ambiguous. CDR1 and CDR2 (germline): SNHLY, FYNNEI. The V and J ends lost 4 bases and 0 bases respectively, with 7 bases between them. CDR3 size: 14 residues. CDR3: CASSGLVSGNTIYF. CDR3 DNA: TGTGCCAGCAGTGGACTGGTCTCTGGAAACACCATATATTTT.